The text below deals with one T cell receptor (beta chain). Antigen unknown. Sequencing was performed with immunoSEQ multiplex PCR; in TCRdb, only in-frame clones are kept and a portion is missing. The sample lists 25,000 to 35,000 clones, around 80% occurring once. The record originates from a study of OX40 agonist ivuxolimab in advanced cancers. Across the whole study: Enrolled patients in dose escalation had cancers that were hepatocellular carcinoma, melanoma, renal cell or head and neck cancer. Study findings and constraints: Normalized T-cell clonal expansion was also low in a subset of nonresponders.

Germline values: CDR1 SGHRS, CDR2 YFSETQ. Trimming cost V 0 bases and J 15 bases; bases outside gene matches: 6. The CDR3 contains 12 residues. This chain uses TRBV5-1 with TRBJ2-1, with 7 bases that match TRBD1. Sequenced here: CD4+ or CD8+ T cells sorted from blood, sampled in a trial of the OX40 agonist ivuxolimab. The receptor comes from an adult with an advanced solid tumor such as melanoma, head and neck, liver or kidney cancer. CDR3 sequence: CASSLGPGGVFF. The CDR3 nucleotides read TGCGCCAGCAGCTTGGGGCCAGGGGGAGTGTTCTTC. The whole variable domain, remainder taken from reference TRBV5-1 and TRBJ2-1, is KAGVTQTPRYLIKTRGQQVTLSCSPISGHRSVSWYQQTPGQGLQFLFEYFSETQRNKGNFPGRFSGRQFSNSRSEMNVSTLELGDSALYLCASSLGPGGVFFGPGTRLTVL.